The entry that follows covers one T cell receptor (beta chain) sequence. Per the original data handling: The assay estimated nucleated cells by amplifying reference gene primers. Sequencing was performed with immunoSEQ multiplex PCR; in TCRdb, only in-frame clones are kept and a portion is missing. The V and J calls and clone size come from that table; D and trimming were worked out from the DNA. The repertoire holds under 300,000 clones, roughly 90% seen once, with 3% in the top ten. The sample comes from a study of blood T cell repertoires in COVID-19. Overall study: Acute-phase and convalescent COVID-19 samples originated in the United States, Italy and Spain. T cells, B-cell-depleted T cells, or PBMCs provided the cDNA or gDNA that served as material.

CDR3 length equals 17 residues. Germline V gene data show CDR1 as SGDLS and CDR2 as YYNGEE. J gave up 3 bases and V 4 bases, and 15 bases lay outside the gene matches. This chain links TRBV9 with TRBJ1-1; 7 nucleotides agree with TRBD1. Sequences were obtained from peripheral blood. This sequence originates from a woman aged 25 to 45 with active or convalescent COVID-19. CDR3 in amino acids: CASSPRGWGNRDTEAFF. The CDR3 region has the DNA TGTGCCAGCAGCCCCAGGGGGTGGGGGAATAGGGACACTGAAGCTTTCTTT.